This T cell receptor (beta chain) was captured in a study of CD8 T cells in ankylosing spondylitis. TCRdb reanalysed the 5' RACE reads using MiXCR and keeps one entry per CDR3 protein. The repertoire holds roughly 39,000 distinct CDR3 sequences, with 2.7% as singletons. Germline lookup yields CDR1 SGDLS and CDR2 YYNGEE. Losses at the gene ends were 4 bases for V and 2 bases for J; bases not matched to a gene: 9. The length of the CDR3 is 15 residues. Study results and limitations: Certain motif variants had earlier been reported in reactive arthritis synovial fluid and blood.

This clonotype came up many times. As yet, its antigen is unknown. The chain carries TRBV9 and TRBJ2-7, with 7 bases that match TRBD2. Sequences were obtained from blood, either unsorted or a sorted T cell fraction (not recorded which). The sequence was obtained from a male donor with ankylosing spondylitis or in good health (not recorded which). CDR3 residues: CASSLRERGAYEQYF. In DNA form, the CDR3 reads TGTGCCAGCAGCCTGCGTGAGCGGGGCGCCTACGAGCAGTACTTC.